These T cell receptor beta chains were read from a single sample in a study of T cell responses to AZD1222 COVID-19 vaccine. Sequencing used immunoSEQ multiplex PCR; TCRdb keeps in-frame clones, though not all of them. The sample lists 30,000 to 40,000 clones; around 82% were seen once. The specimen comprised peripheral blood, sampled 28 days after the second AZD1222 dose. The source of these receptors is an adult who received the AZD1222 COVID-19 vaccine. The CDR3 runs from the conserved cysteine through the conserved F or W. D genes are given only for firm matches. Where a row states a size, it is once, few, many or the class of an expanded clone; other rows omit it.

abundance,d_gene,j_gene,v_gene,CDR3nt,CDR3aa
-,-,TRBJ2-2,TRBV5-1,TGCGCCAGCAGCTTGAGTAGGGTCGGGGAGCTGTTTTTT,CASSLSRVGELFF
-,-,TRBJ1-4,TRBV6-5,TGTGCCAGCAGAAGTGGGGGCGCAAGTGAAAAACTGTTTTTT,CASRSGGASEKLFF
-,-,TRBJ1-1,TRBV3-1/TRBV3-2,TGTGCCAGCAGCCAAGCTTTAAGTGAAGCTTTCTTT,CASSQALSEAFF
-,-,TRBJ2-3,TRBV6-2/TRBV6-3,TGTGCCAGCAGTTCCCACAGGGTCGGAGTTGCAGATACGCAGTATTTT,CASSSHRVGVADTQYF
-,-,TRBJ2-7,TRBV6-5,TGTGCCAGCAACAGGGTCTATGGCGAGCAGTACTTC,CASNRVYGEQYF
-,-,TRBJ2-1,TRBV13,TGTGCCAGCAGCCCCACGGGCTCCTGGGGCACTGACAATGAGCAGTTCTTC,CASSPTGSWGTDNEQFF
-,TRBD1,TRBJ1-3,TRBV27,TGTGCCAGCAGTCCGGCAGGGGGCTCCTCCGGAAACACCATATATTTT,CASSPAGGSSGNTIYF
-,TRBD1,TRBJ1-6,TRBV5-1,TGCGCCAGCAGCGGCGGGACAGTTAATTCACCCCTCCACTTT,CASSGGTVNSPLHF
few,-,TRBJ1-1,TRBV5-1,TGCGCCAGCAGCACGATGACAGGAGGGAACACTGAAGCTTTCTTT,CASSTMTGGNTEAFF
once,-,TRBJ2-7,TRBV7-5,TGTGTCAGAAGGTTACCAATTGCCGGGCCGCGGGGGTACGAGCAGTACTTC,CVRRLPIAGPRGYEQYF
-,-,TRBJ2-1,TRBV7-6,TGTGCCAGCAGCTTAGAGGGGAGCTCCTACAATGAGCAGTTCTTC,CASSLEGSSYNEQFF
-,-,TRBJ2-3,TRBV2,TGTGCCAGCAAGGCGGGGGCGCACACAGATACGCAGTATTTT,CASKAGAHTDTQYF
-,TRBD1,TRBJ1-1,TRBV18,TGTGCCAGCTCACTCCAGGGGGCGCGGACTGAAGCTTTCTTT,CASSLQGARTEAFF
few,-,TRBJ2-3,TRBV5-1,TGCGCCAGCAGCTTCCCCGGGGAGGATACGCAGTATTTT,CASSFPGEDTQYF
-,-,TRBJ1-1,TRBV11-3,TGTGCCAGCAGCTTGCGGCCTTCAGAAGGAACTGAAGCTTTCTTT,CASSLRPSEGTEAFF
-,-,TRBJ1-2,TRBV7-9,TGTGCCAGCAGCTTTTCCTCCCCGAACTATGGCTACACCTTC,CASSFSSPNYGYTF
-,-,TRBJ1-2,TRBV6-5,TGTGCCAGCAGCCTTGCAGGGGTCTATGGCTACACCTTC,CASSLAGVYGYTF
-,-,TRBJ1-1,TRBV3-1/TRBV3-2,TGTGCCAGCAGCCAAGATCGGGAAAGGGGCGCTTTCTTT,CASSQDRERGAFF
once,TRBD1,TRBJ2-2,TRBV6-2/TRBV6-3,TGTGCCAGCAGTAGACGGACAGGGGGGGCCGGGGAGCTGTTTTTT,CASSRRTGGAGELFF
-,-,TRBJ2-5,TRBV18,TGTGCCAGCTCACCGGGAGAATTTTTCAGTTCGACCCAGTACTTC,CASSPGEFFSSTQYF
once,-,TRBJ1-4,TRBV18,TGTGCCAGCTCTCTTAGCACGATAGGAGAAAAACTGTTTTTT,CASSLSTIGEKLFF
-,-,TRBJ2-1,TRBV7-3,TGTGCCAGCAGCTCCCAGGGTCCCTCCTACAATGAGCAGTTCTTC,CASSSQGPSYNEQFF